Each of the 3 T cell receptor beta chains below was sequenced from the same sample in a study of T cell responses to AZD1222 COVID-19 vaccine. Profiled with immunoSEQ multiplex PCR; TCRdb holds only in-frame clones, not every one. The sample carries about 150,000 clones, around 87% recorded once. This specimen consisted of peripheral blood, obtained 28 days after the second AZD1222 dose. Source of these receptors: an adult who received the AZD1222 COVID-19 vaccine.

The chain uses TRBV28 and TRBJ2-7, with 7 positions matching TRBD2. The length of the CDR3 is 16 residues. Germline trimming cut 5 bases from V and 3 bases from J; bases unmatched to any gene: 13. CDR1 is MDHEN and CDR2 is SYDVKM in the germline V gene. CDR3 amino acids: CASSGVGAGVDYEQYF. The CDR3 DNA is TGTGCCAGCAGTGGGGTAGGGGCGGGAGTCGACTACGAGCAGTACTTC.

The chain is built from TRBV19 and TRBJ1-2, with 7 positions matching TRBD1. The germline gives CDR1 LNHDA, CDR2 SQIVND (reference sequence). The junction had 6 bases not matched to a gene; V was cut back by 3 bases and J by 5 bases. The CDR3 totals 14 residues. DNA of the CDR3: TGTGCCAGTAGTATGGGGCAGGGGGTTTATGGCTACACCTTC. Translation gives CASSMGQGVYGYTF.

The V gene is TRBV7-2, the J gene TRBJ1-2; maybe TRBD1 (5 bases). CDR1 and CDR2 (germline): SGHTA, FQGNSA. V shed 1 base and J shed 8 bases, with 14 bases lying between them. This CDR3 region has 14 residues. The CDR3 loop reads CASSLGGSLVGYTF. CDR3 DNA sequence: TGTGCCAGCAGCTTAGGGGGCAGTTTGGTAGGCTACACCTTC.